Below, 32 T cell receptor beta chains from the same sample are listed, as sequenced in a study of response to subunit inactivated influenza vaccine. One entry per CDR3 protein, called by TCRdb with MiXCR from the RT-PCR reads. The profile shows fewer than 200,000 distinct CDR3 sequences, around 8.8% of them singletons. Sequenced material: non-naive T cells sorted from PBMCs, taken on the day of vaccination. These receptors were collected from a man aged 50-59 years who received an inactivated influenza vaccine.

This clonotype occurred a few times. The CDR3 bases are TGTGCCAGCATAGCGGGCGTCATTCACGGGGAGCTGTTTTTT. It yields the protein CASIAGVIHGELFF. The gene calls are TRBV6-2 or TRBV6-3 and TRBJ2-2, with 7 nucleotides matching TRBD2. The CDR3 length is 14 residues. Germline V gene data show CDR1 as MNHEY and CDR2 as SVGEGT. With 7 bases clipped from V and 7 bases from J, the junction kept 9 bases outside the gene matches.

There are a few counts of this clonotype. The chain employs TRBV12-3 or TRBV12-4 and TRBJ1-2; D is possibly TRBD1 (5 bases). V lost 4 bases and J lost 6, with 12 bases in between. This CDR3 has 13 amino acids. The CDR3 loop reads CASSSTVSHGYTF. In nucleotides, the CDR3 is TGTGCCAGCAGTTCGACAGTATCACATGGCTACACCTTC.

This clonotype was picked up a small number of times. The chain uses TRBV15 and TRBJ2-5; D gene unclear. The germline CDR1 and CDR2 sequences are LNHNV and YYDKDF (reference sequence). V was clipped by 0 bases and J by 5 bases, with 7 bases between them. The CDR3 consists of 13 residues. The CDR3 spells CATSRDPGETQYF. In nucleotides, the CDR3 is TGTGCCACCAGCAGAGATCCTGGCGAGACCCAGTACTTC.

This clonotype was detected ten times or more. The gene calls are TRBV7-8 and TRBJ2-3; 7 bases are shared with TRBD1. The V gene end was trimmed by 4 bases and the J gene end by 4 bases; junction bases not matched to a gene: 5. CDR1 is SGHVS, CDR2 FQNEAQ, per germline. The CDR3 totals 14 residues. CDR3 sequence (DNA): TGTGCCAGCAGCTCCCTGAGGGGGCCAGATACGCAGTATTTT. Encoded protein: CASSSLRGPDTQYF.

This clonotype was observed at least ten times. The chain uses TRBV11-2 and TRBJ2-5, with D uncertain. V gave up 1 base and J gave up 6 bases, with 9 bases separating them. CDR1 is SGHAT, CDR2 FQNNGV, per germline. The CDR3 is made up of 13 amino acids. Written as DNA, the CDR3 is TGTGCCAGCAGCTTAGCCCTAGGCCAGACCCAGTACTTC. Protein sequence: CASSLALGQTQYF.

This clonotype was picked up many times. The chain has TRBV20-1 and TRBJ2-2; TRBD2 matches 8 bases. This CDR3 spans 14 amino acids. Looked up from germline, CDR1 is DFQATT and CDR2 is SNEGSKA (reference sequence). J lost 6 bases, V lost 2 bases, and 5 bases had no gene match. Here the CDR3 reads CSARTGGASGELFF. CDR3 bases: TGCAGTGCTAGAACCGGGGGGGCTTCCGGGGAGCTGTTTTTT.

This clonotype has more than one count but fewer than ten. The rearrangement links TRBV5-1 to TRBJ2-1; D is possibly TRBD1 (6 bases). This CDR3 comprises 12 residues. Trimming cost V 5 bases and J 6 bases, with 9 bases left between them. Germline V CDR1 and CDR2: SGHRS, YFSETQ. The CDR3 nucleotides are TGCGCCAGCAGGATGGGGGCCAATGAGCAGTTCTTC. Translating gives CASRMGANEQFF.

This clonotype was observed many times. The genes are TRBV7-8 and TRBJ2-7, with a weak D call TRBD2 (6 bases). The germline V gene has CDR1 SGHVS and CDR2 FQNEAQ. V gave up 2 bases and J gave up 0 bases, with 8 bases separating them. This CDR3 is built from 14 residues. The CDR3 region is CASSLRGNSYEQYF. The CDR3, as DNA: TGTGCCAGCAGCTTACGCGGGAACTCCTACGAGCAGTACTTC.

This clonotype was found many times. The rearrangement links TRBV11-2 to TRBJ1-4, with 9 bases aligning to TRBD1. CDR1 is SGHAT, CDR2 FQNNGV, per germline. The CDR3 runs to 15 residues. The ends lost 1 base at V and 7 bases at J; junction bases unmatched: 4. The CDR3 reads CASSLAQGAFEKLFF. Here the CDR3 DNA reads TGTGCCAGCAGCTTAGCACAGGGGGCTTTTGAAAAACTGTTTTTT.

This clonotype showed up just once. Possible read error: a much larger clone is one base away. The rearrangement joins TRBV7-6 to TRBJ2-3; the D is unclear. V was shortened by 5 bases and J by 2 bases, with 5 bases between the two germline ends. In germline, CDR1 is SGHVS, CDR2 FNYEAQ. The CDR3 consists of 12 residues. The CDR3 region has the DNA TGTGCCAGCAGCGGGGTCACAGATACGCAGTATTTT. Translation: CASSGVTDTQYF.

The chain recombines TRBV7-6 with TRBJ1-4, with D uncertain. CDR1 and CDR2 (germline): SGHVS, FNYEAQ. The CDR3 runs to 15 residues. V was clipped by 5 bases and J by 2 bases, with 12 bases between them. The CDR3, as DNA: TGTGCCAGCAGCCTTGAGACGGGGACTAATGAAAAACTGTTTTTT. This sequence encodes CASSLETGTNEKLFF. Complete variable domain (other parts from reference TRBV7-6 and TRBJ1-4): GAGVSQSPRYKVTKRGQDVALRCDPISGHVSLYWYRQALGQGPEFLTYFNYEAQQDKSGLPNDRFSAERPEGSISTLTIQRTEQRDSAMYRCASSLETGTNEKLFFGSGTQLSVL.

This clonotype has more than one count but fewer than ten. V usage is TRBV18 and J usage is TRBJ1-2, with D possibly matching TRBD1 (5 bases). The CDR3 loop spans 15 amino acids. The germline V and J ends were trimmed by 1 base and 4 bases, with 13 bases remaining between them. The germline gives CDR1 KGHSH, CDR2 LQKENI. The chain's CDR3 is CASSPQGEVSYGYTF. CDR3 sequence (DNA): TGTGCCAGCTCACCACAAGGGGAGGTCAGCTATGGCTACACCTTC.

The genes are TRBV6-1 and TRBJ1-1, with 10 bases identical to TRBD1. The CDR3 extends over 14 amino acids. The trim removed 5 bases at V and 4 bases at J, leaving 4 bases unmatched. CDR1 MNHNS and CDR2 SASEGT come from the germline V gene. CDR3: CASSQTGGFTEAFF. The CDR3 DNA reads as TGTGCCAGCAGTCAGACAGGGGGCTTCACTGAAGCTTTCTTT.

This clonotype showed up just a few times. This sequence joins TRBV7-3 and TRBJ2-5; D is perhaps TRBD1 or TRBD2 (5 bases each). The V gene lost 3 bases and the J gene lost 2 bases, with 13 bases spanning the gap. Germline CDR1 and CDR2: SGHTA and FQGTGA. The CDR3 runs to 15 residues. CDR3 coding DNA: TGTGCCAGCAGCTTGCGAGGGGATGGACAAGAGACCCAGTACTTC. Protein: CASSLRGDGQETQYF.

This clonotype has only a few counts. The chain employs TRBV20-1 and TRBJ1-1, with D perhaps TRBD1 (6 bases). The CDR3 is 15 amino acids. Deletions cut 1 base from V and 3 bases from J, with 15 bases between. Germline V gene data show CDR1 as DFQATT and CDR2 as SNEGSKA (reference sequence). The CDR3 sequence: CSARALGQIYTEAFF. As DNA, the CDR3 is TGCAGTGCTAGAGCCCTAGGACAGATCTACACTGAAGCTTTCTTT.

In this sample, this clonotype turned up a few times. The V and J genes are TRBV24-1 and TRBJ2-2; D gene ambiguous. This CDR3 is built from 12 residues. V was cut by 7 bases and J by 11 bases, with 13 bases left in between. Germline-derived CDR1 and CDR2 are KGHDR and SFDVKD. CDR3 coding DNA: TGTGCCACCAGCGCTCGAGTTTCCGAGCTGTTTTTT. Protein: CATSARVSELFF.

This clonotype was counted ten times or more. This chain links TRBV12-3 or TRBV12-4 with TRBJ1-3; D is possibly TRBD1 (5 bases). The CDR3 is 14 amino acids. The ends were cut back, 6 bases at V and 0 bases at J, with 9 bases in the middle. CDR3 sequence reads: CASRTTDSGNTIYF. CDR3 sequence (DNA): TGTGCCAGCAGAACGACAGACTCTGGAAACACCATATATTTT.

This clonotype was picked up many times. The chain has TRBV28 and TRBJ2-2; 7 nucleotides line up with TRBD2. The J segment lost 5 bases and the V segment lost 2 bases, leaving 8 bases of the junction unmatched. This CDR3 region has 16 residues. Per the germline V gene, CDR1 is MDHEN and CDR2 is SYDVKM. This CDR3 reads CASSLRPGRDTGELFF. For the CDR3, the DNA is TGTGCCAGCAGTTTACGGCCGGGGAGGGATACCGGGGAGCTGTTTTTT.

This clonotype was seen more than once but under ten times. This chain links TRBV5-4 with TRBJ2-3, with 8 bases lining up with TRBD2. CDR1 and CDR2 (germline): SGHNT, YYREEE (reference sequence). This CDR3 has 17 amino acids. V trimming: 0 bases; J trimming: 1 base; junction bases outside the gene matches: 7. CDR3 sequence: CASSLVGTGGRTDTQYF. CDR3 coding DNA: TGTGCCAGCAGCTTGGTGGGGACGGGGGGGCGCACAGATACGCAGTATTTT.

This clonotype was detected a few times. The rearrangement uses TRBV2 and TRBJ2-3, with 10 bases fitting TRBD2. Germline V gives CDR1 SNHLY, CDR2 FYNNEI. The CDR3 runs to 16 residues. V was clipped by 2 bases and J by 2 bases; unmatched bases: 4. CDR3 DNA: TGTGCCAGCAGTGAAACCCTAGCGGGGGACACAGATACGCAGTATTTT. Its translation: CASSETLAGDTDTQYF.

Only a few counts were recorded for this clonotype. V is TRBV5-1 and J is TRBJ2-7, with 10 positions matching TRBD2. The germline CDR1 and CDR2 sequences are SGHRS and YFSETQ. J gave up 2 bases and V 4 bases, and 9 bases lay outside the gene matches. The CDR3 is made up of 16 amino acids. The CDR3 loop reads CASSAGTSGIPYEQYF. The CDR3 DNA sequence: TGCGCCAGCAGCGCCGGTACTAGCGGGATACCCTACGAGCAGTACTTC. Complete variable domain (other parts from reference TRBV5-1 and TRBJ2-7): KAGVTQTPRYLIKTRGQQVTLSCSPISGHRSVSWYQQTPGQGLQFLFEYFSETQRNKGNFPGRFSGRQFSNSRSEMNVSTLELGDSALYLCASSAGTSGIPYEQYFGPGTRLTVT.

CDR3 DNA: TGTGCCAGCAGGGGGACTAGCGGGGGTTACGCGAACACCGGGGAGCTGTTTTTT. Amino acids: CASRGTSGGYANTGELFF. This chain links TRBV6-1 with TRBJ2-2; 14 bases are shared with TRBD2. This CDR3 comprises 18 residues. From germline, CDR1 is MNHNS and CDR2 SASEGT. The V and J ends lost 6 bases and 0 bases, in that order; junction bases with no gene match: 6.

This clonotype was found many times. The rearrangement uses TRBV6-5 and TRBJ1-1, with D tentatively TRBD1 (6 bases). The CDR3 covers 12 residues. The ends were cut back, 5 bases at V and 8 bases at J, with 12 bases in the middle. The germline CDR1 and CDR2 sequences are MNHEY and SVGAGI. CDR3 coding DNA: TGTGCCAGCAGTCGTCACCAGGGGGAAGCTTTCTTT. Protein: CASSRHQGEAFF.

The V gene is TRBV7-2, the J gene TRBJ1-6; D is possibly TRBD1 (5 bases). This CDR3 is built from 13 residues. Germline V gene sequence: CDR1 SGHTA, CDR2 FQGNSA. The V and J ends lost 2 bases and 8 bases respectively, with 7 bases between them. The CDR3 loop is CASSLTGDSPLHF. Written as DNA, the CDR3 is TGTGCCAGCAGCTTAACAGGAGATTCACCCCTCCACTTT.

This clonotype has only a few counts. The V gene is TRBV9, the J gene TRBJ2-3; D is perhaps TRBD1 (5 bases). This CDR3 is 15 amino acids long. V lost 2 bases and J lost 2, with 12 bases in between. Per the germline V gene, CDR1 is SGDLS and CDR2 is YYNGEE. CDR3 sequence reads: CASSVTQGVTDTQYF. CDR3 sequence (DNA): TGTGCCAGCAGCGTCACCCAGGGCGTCACAGATACGCAGTATTTT.

This sequence joins TRBV30 and TRBJ1-3; the D is unclear. Germline CDR1 GTSNPN, CDR2 SVGIG (reference sequence). CDR3 length: 13 amino acids. The V end lost 2 bases, the J end lost 3 bases, and 8 bases lay between the germline ends. The CDR3 nucleotides are TGTGCCTGGAGTAAAACCCTTGGAAACACCATATATTTT. It translates to CAWSKTLGNTIYF.

This clonotype was counted only a few times. The chain employs TRBV6-5 and TRBJ2-3, with D unresolved. The CDR3 has 14 residues. Looked up from germline, CDR1 is MNHEY and CDR2 is SVGAGI. V was trimmed by 2 bases and J by 2 bases, leaving 8 bases between them. Here the CDR3 DNA reads TGTGCCAGCAGTTACGGGTACAACACAGATACGCAGTATTTT. As protein: CASSYGYNTDTQYF.

This clonotype was observed a handful of times. In nucleotides, the CDR3 is TGCGCCAGCAGCCAAGAACCGGGACAGCCAAACACCGGGGAGCTGTTTTTT. This gives the protein CASSQEPGQPNTGELFF. The V and J genes are TRBV4-3 and TRBJ2-2, with 7 positions matching TRBD1. The CDR3 runs to 17 residues. After removal of 0 bases from V and 2 bases from J, the junction contained 6 bases not matched to a gene. CDR1 is LGHNA and CDR2 is YSLEER in the germline V gene.

This clonotype was seen a few times. The genes are TRBV15 and TRBJ2-5, with D possibly matching TRBD2 (6 bases). Trimming took 0 bases from V and 5 from J, leaving 16 bases between them. The CDR3 contains 16 residues. In germline, CDR1 is LNHNV, CDR2 YYDKDF (reference sequence). CDR3 DNA sequence: TGTGCCACCAGCAGAGATCGCGGTTTGCGGGGTGAGACCCAGTACTTC. Encoded protein: CATSRDRGLRGETQYF.

For this clonotype: No DNA is shown, since the ends of the CDR3 on it are uncertain; the CDR3 is the one TCRdb lists. V and J are TRBV2 and TRBJ2-3; TRBD1 reflects the table's D call only, with no check against the DNA. The CDR3 is 16 residues long, counting both termini. CDR1 is SNHLY, CDR2 FYNNEI, per germline. The CDR3 reads CASRVFGPGVTDTQYF.

This chain links TRBV4-3 with TRBJ2-7, with D possibly TRBD1 on 6 matching bases. The V gene's germline CDR1 is LGHNA and CDR2 YSLEER. The CDR3 length is 14 residues. The V end lost 4 bases, the J end lost 2 bases, and 12 bases lay between the germline ends. Here the CDR3 reads CASSPQTGPYEQYF. The CDR3 region has the DNA TGCGCCAGCAGCCCCCAGACAGGCCCCTACGAGCAGTACTTC.

In this sample, this clonotype turned up many times. The chain has TRBV7-8 and TRBJ2-1; no definite D call. The germline V gene has CDR1 SGHVS and CDR2 FQNEAQ. V lost 1 base to trimming and J lost 0 bases, with 7 bases between them. The CDR3 sequence is 15 residues long. CDR3 nucleotides: TGTGCCAGCAGCTTAGACAAGAGCTCCTACAATGAGCAGTTCTTC. It specifies CASSLDKSSYNEQFF. Full variable domain (remainder filled in from reference TRBV7-8 and TRBJ2-1): GAGVSQSPRYKVAKRGQDVALRCDPISGHVSLFWYQQALGQGPEFLTYFQNEAQLDKSGLPSDRFFAERPEGSVSTLKIQRTQQEDSAVYLCASSLDKSSYNEQFFGPGTRLTVL.